This T cell receptor (beta chain) was profiled in a study of blood T cell repertoires in COVID-19. Across the whole study: Acute and convalescent COVID-19 specimens originated in the United States, Italy and Spain. Sample material is recorded as cDNA or gDNA derived from T cells, B-cell-depleted T cells, or PBMCs.

Followed over time, Seattle patients had been enrolled while infection was active. Germline V CDR1 and CDR2: SEHNR, FQNEAQ (reference sequence). This CDR3 is built from 13 residues. The V gene lost 1 base and the J gene lost 6 bases, with 7 bases spanning the gap. Per the original methods: Estimation of nucleated cell counts relied on the amplification of reference gene primers. TCRdb keeps only in-frame clones here, not all; method: immunoSEQ multiplex PCR. D and trimming were read from the DNA, whereas the V and J calls and clone size are those reported in that table. The data contain roughly 250,000 clones, approximately 84% of them singletons.

Sequencing used peripheral blood. This clonotype was obtained from an older person with COVID-19, enrolled during active disease. This chain connects TRBV7-9 to TRBJ2-1; D possibly corresponds to TRBD1 (5 bases). CDR3: CASSLEQGNEQFF. The CDR3 region has the DNA TGTGCCAGCAGCTTAGAGCAGGGCAATGAGCAGTTCTTC.